Listed below are T cell receptor beta chains from one sample, sequenced in a study of shared clonotypes between healthy human individuals. Sequenced by immunoSEQ multiplex PCR; TCRdb stores in-frame clones only, minus some. The sample carries about 1 million clones, under 80% recorded once. Sequenced material: memory CD4+ T cells sorted from blood. The receptors shown here come from a man in his late teens or twenties in good health. CDR3s include the opening cysteine and the closing phenylalanine or tryptophan. The order of the fields is D gene, J gene, clone size, V gene, CDR3 protein, CDR3 DNA. D genes are given only for firm matches. Expanded clones get a size class; other rows say once, few or many, or leave the size out.

D: TRBD1; J: TRBJ1-5; size: NA; V: TRBV30; CDR3: CACKGQGNQPQHF; DNA: TGTGCCTGCAAAGGACAGGGTAATCAGCCCCAGCATTTT
D: TRBD1; J: TRBJ1-2; size: NA; V: TRBV4-3; CDR3: CASSQGTGRYGYTF; DNA: TGCGCCAGCAGCCAAGGGACAGGCCGCTATGGCTACACCTTC
D: NA; J: TRBJ1-1; size: NA; V: TRBV5-1; CDR3: CASSRKGGLSEAFF; DNA: TGCGCCAGCAGCCGCAAGGGGGGGCTGTCTGAAGCTTTCTTT
D: TRBD1; J: TRBJ2-5; size: NA; V: TRBV12-5; CDR3: CASGPQGKGSLTLETQYF; DNA: TGTGCTAGTGGCCCACAGGGGAAGGGCTCGCTAACCCTGGAGACCCAGTACTTC
D: TRBD2; J: TRBJ2-7; size: few; V: TRBV4-3; CDR3: CASSRQTSGFDRYF; DNA: TGCGCCAGCAGCCGGCAGACTAGCGGTTTCGACCGGTACTTC
D: NA; J: TRBJ2-1; size: NA; V: TRBV11-3; CDR3: CASSLGAAGGGNEQFF; DNA: TGTGCCAGCAGCTTAGGAGCGGCTGGAGGAGGGAATGAGCAGTTCTTC
D: TRBD1; J: TRBJ1-6; size: NA; V: TRBV5-1; CDR3: CASSSPGQGVQNSPLHF; DNA: TGCGCCAGCAGCTCGCCGGGACAGGGGGTTCAAAATTCACCCCTCCACTTT
D: TRBD1; J: TRBJ2-1; size: NA; V: TRBV6-6; CDR3: CASSVQGANEQFF; DNA: TGTGCCAGCAGTGTCCAGGGGGCGAATGAGCAGTTCTTC
D: NA; J: TRBJ1-2; size: NA; V: TRBV18; CDR3: CASSQVDSSYGYTF; DNA: TGTGCCAGCTCACAGGTGGACTCATCCTATGGCTACACCTTC
D: TRBD1; J: TRBJ2-5; size: NA; V: TRBV11-2; CDR3: CASSTRTGGRYQETQYF; DNA: TGTGCCAGCAGCACCCGGACAGGGGGCAGGTACCAAGAGACCCAGTACTTC
D: NA; J: TRBJ2-1; size: NA; V: TRBV11-3; CDR3: CASSLVSGGGYNEQFF; DNA: TGTGCCAGCAGCTTAGTGTCCGGGGGAGGCTACAATGAGCAGTTCTTC
D: NA; J: TRBJ1-5; size: NA; V: TRBV4-1; CDR3: CASSQDQVSNQPQHF; DNA: TGCGCCAGCAGCCAAGACCAGGTTAGCAATCAGCCCCAGCATTTT
D: NA; J: TRBJ2-5; size: NA; V: TRBV18; CDR3: CASSPPGTQKQETQYF; DNA: TGTGCCAGCTCACCACCAGGGACGCAGAAGCAAGAGACCCAGTACTTC
D: NA; J: TRBJ2-1; size: NA; V: TRBV7-3; CDR3: CASSLVKNNEQFF; DNA: TGTGCCAGCAGCTTAGTCAAAAACAATGAGCAGTTCTTC
D: TRBD1; J: TRBJ2-7; size: NA; V: TRBV30; CDR3: CAWSVNRGYEQYF; DNA: TGTGCCTGGAGTGTAAACAGGGGGTACGAGCAGTACTTC
D: TRBD2; J: TRBJ2-7; size: NA; V: TRBV5-4; CDR3: CASSLGLAGPYEQYF; DNA: TGTGCCAGCAGCTTGGGACTAGCGGGACCCTACGAGCAGTACTTC
D: NA; J: TRBJ2-5; size: NA; V: TRBV2; CDR3: CASSRGGETQYF; DNA: TGTGCCAGCAGCAGGGGGGGGGAGACCCAGTACTTC
D: NA; J: TRBJ2-3; size: NA; V: TRBV19; CDR3: CASSIARGRNLGTDTQYF; DNA: TGTGCCAGTAGTATTGCCAGGGGACGAAATCTTGGCACAGATACGCAGTATTTT
D: TRBD2; J: TRBJ2-2; size: NA; V: TRBV6-5; CDR3: CASSYLGGRAGELFF; DNA: TGTGCCAGCAGTTATCTCGGGGGGAGGGCCGGGGAGCTGTTTTTT
D: NA; J: TRBJ2-4; size: once; V: TRBV7-2; CDR3: CASSLVGMGDIQYF; DNA: TGTGCCAGCAGCTTAGTCGGCATGGGGGACATTCAGTACTTC
D: TRBD2; J: TRBJ2-3; size: NA; V: TRBV28; CDR3: CASLAGGHPKPTDTQYF; DNA: TGTGCCAGTCTAGCGGGGGGGCACCCGAAGCCCACAGATACGCAGTATTTT
D: NA; J: TRBJ2-3; size: NA; V: TRBV5-1; CDR3: CASSLGWTDTQYF; DNA: TGCGCCAGCAGCTTAGGATGGACAGATACGCAGTATTTT
D: NA; J: TRBJ1-2; size: NA; V: TRBV5-1; CDR3: CASSLGTGEARGYTF; DNA: TGCGCCAGCAGCCTGGGGACCGGCGAAGCTCGGGGCTACACCTTC
D: TRBD2; J: TRBJ2-7; size: NA; V: TRBV5-6; CDR3: CASSYGTGGGTGYEQYF; DNA: TGTGCCAGCAGCTACGGTACAGGCGGGGGGACCGGTTACGAGCAGTACTTC
D: NA; J: TRBJ2-7; size: NA; V: TRBV5-1; CDR3: CASSSGFGAFGSYEQYF; DNA: TGCGCCAGCAGCTCGGGTTTTGGGGCCTTCGGATCCTACGAGCAGTACTTC
D: NA; J: TRBJ2-1; size: NA; V: TRBV9; CDR3: CASSVGPDSSYNEQFF; DNA: TGTGCCAGCAGCGTAGGCCCTGATAGCTCCTACAATGAGCAGTTCTTC
D: TRBD1; J: TRBJ2-5; size: NA; V: TRBV7-8; CDR3: CASSWGQGETQYF; DNA: TGTGCCAGCAGCTGGGGACAGGGGGAGACCCAGTACTTC
D: TRBD2; J: TRBJ2-5; size: NA; V: TRBV30; CDR3: CAWSVGGTQETQYF; DNA: TGTGCCTGGAGTGTGGGGGGGACTCAAGAGACCCAGTACTTC
D: NA; J: TRBJ1-1; size: NA; V: TRBV29-1; CDR3: CSVASQGTGSTEAFF; DNA: TGCAGCGTTGCCTCACAGGGAACGGGGAGCACTGAAGCTTTCTTT
D: TRBD1; J: TRBJ2-3; size: NA; V: TRBV5-6; CDR3: CASSGDRSTDTQYF; DNA: TGTGCCAGCTCAGGGGACAGAAGCACAGATACGCAGTATTTT
D: NA; J: TRBJ2-5; size: once; V: TRBV5-1; CDR3: CASRPRGAQETQYF; DNA: TGCGCCAGCAGGCCCCGCGGGGCCCAAGAGACCCAGTACTTC
D: TRBD1; J: TRBJ1-3; size: few; V: TRBV2; CDR3: CASSKDGQGVGNTIYF; DNA: TGTGCCAGCAGTAAAGATGGACAGGGGGTCGGAAACACCATATATTTT
D: NA; J: TRBJ1-5; size: NA; V: TRBV18; CDR3: CASSPSYSNQPQHF; DNA: TGTGCCAGCTCACCCTCCTATAGCAATCAGCCCCAGCATTTT
D: NA; J: TRBJ1-2; size: NA; V: TRBV2; CDR3: CASSDGAGGYGYTF; DNA: TGTGCCAGCAGTGACGGAGCCGGCGGGTATGGCTACACCTTC
D: TRBD1; J: TRBJ1-1; size: NA; V: TRBV10-2; CDR3: CASSRPDREGEAFF; DNA: TGCGCCAGCAGCCGACCTGACAGGGAAGGTGAAGCTTTCTTT
D: NA; J: TRBJ1-1; size: once; V: TRBV11-3; CDR3: CASSFGRTPF; DNA: TGTGCCAGCAGCTTCGGACGGACGCCGTTT
D: NA; J: TRBJ2-3; size: NA; V: TRBV10-3; CDR3: CAISFLPRDGASTDTQYF; DNA: TGTGCCATCAGCTTCCTTCCTAGGGACGGAGCTAGCACAGATACGCAGTATTTT
D: TRBD2; J: TRBJ2-3; size: NA; V: TRBV20-1; CDR3: CGTSIADTQYF; DNA: TGCGGGACTAGCATTGCAGATACGCAGTATTTT
D: NA; J: TRBJ2-3; size: NA; V: TRBV9; CDR3: CPGSTDTQYF; DNA: TGTCCGGGGAGCACAGATACGCAGTATTTT
D: NA; J: TRBJ2-3; size: NA; V: TRBV9; CDR3: CASSVGQTSTDTQYF; DNA: TGTGCCAGCAGCGTAGGCCAGACTAGTACAGATACGCAGTATTTT
D: TRBD1; J: TRBJ2-7; size: NA; V: TRBV7-8; CDR3: CASREQGAREQYF; DNA: TGTGCCAGCAGAGAACAGGGGGCGCGTGAGCAGTACTTC
D: NA; J: TRBJ1-4; size: NA; V: TRBV5-6; CDR3: CASSLRNRARNEKLFF; DNA: TGTGCCAGCAGCTTAAGAAACAGGGCCCGTAATGAAAAACTGTTTTTT
D: NA; J: TRBJ2-5; size: NA; V: TRBV5-6; CDR3: CASSATRDREETQYF; DNA: TGTGCCAGCAGCGCGACCAGGGACCGGGAAGAGACCCAGTACTTC
D: NA; J: TRBJ2-1; size: NA; V: TRBV5-6; CDR3: CASYLGQYNEQFF; DNA: TGTGCCAGCTACCTTGGACAGTACAATGAGCAGTTCTTC
D: TRBD1; J: TRBJ1-2; size: NA; V: TRBV13; CDR3: CASSGEDRGKYYGYTF; DNA: TGTGCCAGCAGCGGAGAGGACAGGGGAAAATACTATGGCTACACCTTC
D: NA; J: TRBJ2-3; size: NA; V: TRBV7-7; CDR3: CASSSGSSTDTQYF; DNA: TGTGCTAGCAGCTCAGGGTCGAGCACAGATACGCAGTATTTT
D: NA; J: TRBJ2-7; size: NA; V: TRBV28; CDR3: CASSLRQGNSYEQYF; DNA: TGTGCCAGCAGTTTAAGGCAGGGGAACTCCTACGAGCAGTACTTC
D: NA; J: TRBJ2-7; size: NA; V: TRBV11-2; CDR3: CASSLDLPYEQYF; DNA: TGTGCCAGCAGCTTAGATCTGCCCTACGAGCAGTACTTC
D: NA; J: TRBJ1-2; size: NA; V: TRBV29-1; CDR3: CSVSVNYGYTF; DNA: TGCAGCGTTTCGGTCAACTATGGCTACACCTTC
D: NA; J: TRBJ2-5; size: few; V: TRBV4-3; CDR3: CASSREVQETQYF; DNA: TGCGCCAGCAGCCGGGAGGTCCAAGAGACCCAGTACTTC
D: TRBD2; J: TRBJ2-7; size: few; V: TRBV18; CDR3: CASSPRGLAYEQYF; DNA: TGTGCCAGCTCACCAAGGGGACTAGCGTACGAGCAGTACTTC
D: NA; J: TRBJ2-7; size: NA; V: TRBV10-3; CDR3: CAISVTDISSYEQYF; DNA: TGTGCCATCAGTGTGACGGACATATCCTCCTACGAGCAGTACTTC
D: NA; J: TRBJ2-7; size: few; V: TRBV4-3; CDR3: CASSQDLPRGAHYEQYF; DNA: TGCGCCAGCAGCCAAGACCTCCCCCGAGGGGCCCACTACGAGCAGTACTTC
D: NA; J: TRBJ2-1; size: NA; V: TRBV20-1; CDR3: CSALWYNEQFF; DNA: TGCAGTGCTCTCTGGTACAATGAGCAGTTCTTC
D: NA; J: TRBJ1-5; size: NA; V: TRBV28; CDR3: CASRPGNWRQPQHF; DNA: TGTGCCAGCAGACCAGGGAATTGGAGGCAGCCCCAGCATTTT